The 25 T cell receptor beta chains listed next were all sequenced from one sample in a study of blood T cell repertoires in COVID-19. TCRdb keeps only in-frame clones here, not all; method: immunoSEQ multiplex PCR. The table shows over 120,000 clones, with about 86% occurring only once. The source material was peripheral blood. The receptors derive from a human donor in a cohort sampled during active COVID-19.

The chain carries TRBV6-2 or TRBV6-3 and TRBJ1-1; D is uncertain. The CDR3 is made up of 14 amino acids. With 2 bases removed from V and 1 base from J, the gap between germline ends came to 8 bases. In germline, CDR1 is MNHEY, CDR2 SVGEGT. For the CDR3, the DNA is TGTGCCAGCAGTTACCGGGGTGAGAACACTGAAGCTTTCTTT. Translated, it gives CASSYRGENTEAFF.

This chain links TRBV6-2 or TRBV6-3 with TRBJ2-7, with 7 bases aligning to TRBD1. J lost 3 bases, V lost 6 bases, and 5 bases had no gene match. CDR3 size: 13 residues. CDR1 is MNHEY and CDR2 is SVGEGT in the germline V gene. CDR3 DNA sequence: TGTGCCAGCAGCCGGACAGGTCTCTACGAGCAGTACTTC. Translation gives CASSRTGLYEQYF.

The rearrangement links TRBV6-5 to TRBJ2-7; D possibly corresponds to TRBD1 (6 bases). The V gene's germline CDR1 is MNHEY and CDR2 SVGAGI. Trimming left V 5 bases short and J 1 base short, with 12 bases between. The CDR3 consists of 14 residues. CDR3 sequence: CASSPRTESYEQYF. The DNA for the CDR3 is TGTGCCAGCAGTCCCCGGACAGAATCCTACGAGCAGTACTTC.

This sequence joins TRBV7-9 and TRBJ1-1; 10 positions agree with TRBD1. Germline lookup yields CDR1 SEHNR and CDR2 FQNEAQ (reference sequence). After removal of 6 bases from V and 4 bases from J, the junction contained 2 bases not matched to a gene. The CDR3 is made up of 13 amino acids. This CDR3 reads CASSWTGGTEAFF. DNA for the CDR3: TGTGCCAGCAGTTGGACAGGGGGCACTGAAGCTTTCTTT.

By frequency in the sample, this clone is medium-sized. The chain recombines TRBV4-2 with TRBJ2-1; the match to TRBD2 covers 8 bases. Germline-derived CDR1 and CDR2 are LGHNA and YNFKEQ. The CDR3 contains 19 residues. V shed 0 bases, J shed 7 bases, and the junction held 17 bases outside the gene matches. The CDR3 coding sequence is TGTGCCAGCAGCCAAGATTTTCCCTTGACTAGCGAGGGGGGGAATGAGCAGTTCTTC. This encodes CASSQDFPLTSEGGNEQFF.

The chain combines TRBV5-1 with TRBJ2-2; 10 bases agree with TRBD2. With 2 bases clipped from V and 7 bases from J, the junction kept 8 bases outside the gene matches. This CDR3 contains 16 residues. Germline V gene data show CDR1 as SGHRS and CDR2 as YFSETQ. The CDR3 DNA follows: TGCGCCAGCAGCTTCCTTCTAGCGGGAGCCGTCGGGGAGCTGTTTTTT. The encoded protein is CASSFLLAGAVGELFF.

In its sample, this clone was seen once. This rearrangement joins TRBV13 to TRBJ2-1, with 12 bases that match TRBD2. Germline V gives CDR1 PRHDT, CDR2 FYEKMQ (reference sequence). The CDR3 has 17 residues. Trimming at V came to 0 bases and at J to 8 bases, leaving 8 bases not matched to a gene. The CDR3 bases are TGTGCCAGCAGCTTAGGGGCTAGCGGGAGGGCTCTAGATGAGCAGTTCTTC. Translation gives CASSLGASGRALDEQFF.

V gene TRBV28 combines with J gene TRBJ2-7; 14 bases agree with TRBD2. V was pared by 2 bases and J by 4 bases, with 28 bases of the junction left unmatched. This CDR3 contains 24 residues. Germline V lookup: CDR1 MDHEN, CDR2 SYDVKM. The CDR3 DNA follows: TGTGCCAGCAGTTTAAGCGGACCAACCCCCCCCGGGACTAGCGGGAGTAGCAATCTGTACGAGCAGTACTTC. Protein: CASSLSGPTPPGTSGSSNLYEQYF.

The chain joins TRBV7-2 to TRBJ2-5; weak D call: TRBD1 (5 bases). The CDR3 totals 13 residues. Looked up from germline, CDR1 is SGHTA and CDR2 is FQGNSA. The V gene lost 2 bases and the J gene lost 6 bases, with 10 bases spanning the gap. In DNA, the CDR3 is TGTGCCAGCAGCTTAAGCAGGGAACAGACCCAGTACTTC. Its translation is CASSLSREQTQYF.

This clone was seen more than once but under ten times. V and J are TRBV7-6 and TRBJ1-4; 7 nucleotides match TRBD1. J gave up 0 bases and V 3 bases, and 1 base lay outside the gene matches. Germline V gene sequence: CDR1 SGHVS, CDR2 FNYEAQ. The CDR3 consists of 15 residues. Here the CDR3 reads CASSLGTATNEKLFF. The CDR3 nucleotides are TGTGCCAGCAGCTTGGGGACAGCAACTAATGAAAAACTGTTTTTT.

The chain links TRBV7-9 to TRBJ1-2; D perhaps matches TRBD1 (5 bases). With 4 bases removed from V and 2 bases from J, the gap between germline ends came to 17 bases. CDR3 size: 16 residues. CDR1 is SEHNR, CDR2 FQNEAQ, per germline (reference sequence). CDR3 nucleotide sequence: TGTGCCAGCAGCTCCTCCCTCTCAGGGCCCAACTATGGCTACACCTTC. The encoded protein is CASSSSLSGPNYGYTF.

The chain recombines TRBV28 with TRBJ1-2; D is uncertain. Germline V gene lookup returns CDR1 MDHEN and CDR2 SYDVKM. There are 15 residues in the CDR3. Trimming cost V 2 bases and J 0 bases, with 10 bases left between them. CDR3 in DNA: TGTGCCAGCAGTTTAGAGAGTGGAGCTAACTATGGCTACACCTTC. This gives the protein CASSLESGANYGYTF.

This chain uses TRBV7-8 with TRBJ2-7; the D gene is possibly TRBD1 (6 bases). The CDR3 spans 15 residues. CDR1 is SGHVS, CDR2 FQNEAQ, per germline. The V end was cut by 1 base, the J end by 2 bases, with 12 bases between. The CDR3 coding sequence is TGTGCCAGCAGCTTAGAGCGACAGGCGGCCTACGAGCAGTACTTC. Its protein is CASSLERQAAYEQYF. Based on the CDR3 plus reference TRBV7-8 and TRBJ2-7, the full variable domain is GAGVSQSPRYKVAKRGQDVALRCDPISGHVSLFWYQQALGQGPEFLTYFQNEAQLDKSGLPSDRFFAERPEGSVSTLKIQRTQQEDSAVYLCASSLERQAAYEQYFGPGTRLTVT.

The V gene is TRBV7-2, the J gene TRBJ2-3, with 9 bases aligning to TRBD2. Germline V gene sequence: CDR1 SGHTA, CDR2 FQGNSA. Losses at the gene ends were 2 bases for V and 2 bases for J; bases not matched to a gene: 5. The CDR3 covers 16 residues. CDR3 in amino acids: CASSLRIAGATDTQYF. CDR3 bases: TGTGCCAGCAGCTTACGAATAGCGGGGGCCACAGATACGCAGTATTTT.

This chain uses TRBV6-2 or TRBV6-3 with TRBJ1-2, with 7 nucleotides matching TRBD1. V gave up 0 bases and J gave up 4 bases; unmatched junction bases: 5. This CDR3 region has 15 residues. The germline gives CDR1 MNHEY, CDR2 SVGEGT. The CDR3 bases are TGTGCCAGCAGTTACTCGAAGGGGGCCCTCTATGGCTACACCTTC. It codes for CASSYSKGALYGYTF.

The chain couples TRBV27 to TRBJ2-7; D uncertain. This CDR3 contains 14 residues. Germline V CDR1 and CDR2: MNHEY, SMNVEV (reference sequence). The V end lost 1 base, the J end lost 3 bases, and 10 bases lay between the germline ends. CDR3 residues: CASSLLGTSYEQYF. The DNA for the CDR3 is TGTGCCAGCAGTTTATTGGGCACGAGCTACGAGCAGTACTTC.

A few counts support this clone. This rearrangement joins TRBV25-1 to TRBJ2-5; 7 bases line up with TRBD2. Unmatched junction bases numbered 8, after V lost 2 bases and J lost 5 bases. This CDR3 is built from 15 residues. The V gene's germline CDR1 is MGHDK and CDR2 SYGVNS. The CDR3 DNA reads as TGTGCCAGCAGTGAAATCGGGGAGGGGAAGGAGACCCAGTACTTC. Its translation: CASSEIGEGKETQYF. Supplemented by reference TRBV25-1 and TRBJ2-5, the full variable domain reads EADIYQTPRYLVIGTGKKITLECSQTMGHDKMYWYQQDPGMELHLIHYSYGVNSTEKGDLSSESTVSRIRTEHFPLTLESARPSHTSQYLCASSEIGEGKETQYFGPGTRLLVL.

This chain links TRBV5-4 with TRBJ2-3; 10 bases are a match to TRBD2. After removal of 6 bases from V and 0 bases from J, the junction contained 7 bases not matched to a gene. This CDR3 contains 16 residues. Germline V gene data show CDR1 as SGHNT and CDR2 as YYREEE (reference sequence). In DNA form, the CDR3 reads TGTGCCAGCATGAGCGGGAGGGTGTCTAGCACAGATACGCAGTATTTT. It is translated as CASMSGRVSSTDTQYF. The full variable domain, rest sourced from reference TRBV5-4 and TRBJ2-3, is ETGVTQSPTHLIKTRGQQVTLRCSSQSGHNTVSWYQQALGQGPQFIFQYYREEENGRGNFPPRFSGLQFPNYSSELNVNALELDDSALYLCASMSGRVSSTDTQYFGPGTRLTVL.

The chain joins TRBV19 to TRBJ2-1, with 13 nucleotides matching TRBD2. The CDR3 loop spans 17 amino acids. Trimming cost V 3 bases and J 9 bases; bases outside gene matches: 11. Germline values: CDR1 LNHDA, CDR2 SQIVND (reference sequence). CDR3 bases: TGTGCCAGTAGTATCGGTGGGGGGACTAGCGGGATGATTGAGCAGTTCTTC. Its translation: CASSIGGGTSGMIEQFF.

The chain uses TRBV4-2 and TRBJ1-4, with D unclear. Germline V lookup: CDR1 LGHNA, CDR2 YNFKEQ. CDR3 length equals 16 residues. Trimming took off 0 bases at V and 7 bases at J, with 15 bases between the two ends. The CDR3 DNA follows: TGTGCCAGCAGCCAAGATGGTGGGAGTATTGGTGAAAAACTGTTTTTT. This translates into CASSQDGGSIGEKLFF.

The chain employs TRBV7-2 and TRBJ2-7; TRBD1 matches at 10 bases. V shed 5 bases, J shed 5 bases, and the junction held 3 bases outside the gene matches. Germline V lookup: CDR1 SGHTA, CDR2 FQGNSA. This CDR3 has 13 amino acids. CDR3 loop: CASSVDRGNEQYF. The CDR3 DNA reads TGTGCCAGCAGCGTGGACAGGGGGAACGAGCAGTACTTC.

This chain's CDR3 is CASSFGVGRHYEQYF. The CDR3 coding sequence is TGTGCCAGCAGTTTCGGGGTAGGTAGGCACTACGAGCAGTACTTC. This chain joins TRBV27 and TRBJ2-7; maybe TRBD2 (5 bases). The germline V gene has CDR1 MNHEY and CDR2 SMNVEV (reference sequence). The CDR3 loop spans 15 amino acids. Trimming removed 3 bases from V and 3 bases from J, with 15 bases in between.

This rearrangement joins TRBV12-2 to TRBJ1-5; the table's D call of TRBD1 was not tested on the DNA. TRBV12-2 is a pseudogene segment. The CDR3 has 17 residues. The CDR3 reads CASRLPQGAYSNQPQHF. Written as DNA, the CDR3 is TGTGCAAGTCGCTTACCACAGGGGGCTTATAGCAATCAGCCCCAGCATTTT.

The CDR3 reads CATSDSRILADTQYF. The CDR3 DNA follows: TGTGCCACCAGTGATTCTAGGATACTAGCAGATACGCAGTATTTT. The chain has TRBV24-1 and TRBJ2-3, with TRBD2 as a possible D gene (5 bases). From germline, CDR1 is KGHDR and CDR2 SFDVKD. The CDR3 is 15 amino acids. V lost 2 bases to trimming and J lost 4 bases, with 12 bases between them.

This clone was detected only a few times. The chain carries TRBV28 and TRBJ1-1; TRBD1 aligns across 8 bases. CDR3 length: 15 residues. Germline assignment: CDR1 MDHEN and CDR2 SYDVKM. Trimming cost V 5 bases and J 2 bases; bases outside gene matches: 7. The CDR3 region is CASSAHTGGNTEAFF. The CDR3 bases are TGTGCCAGCAGTGCCCACACAGGGGGTAACACTGAAGCTTTCTTT. The variable domain in full, completed from reference TRBV28 and TRBJ1-1, reads DVKVTQSSRYLVKRTGEKVFLECVQDMDHENMFWYRQDPGLGLRLIYFSYDVKMKEKGDIPEGYSVSREKKERFSLILESASTNQTSMYLCASSAHTGGNTEAFFGQGTRLTVV.